Following are 14 T cell receptor beta chains from one sample sequenced in a study of cytomegalovirus exposure and HLA in healthy donors. The PCR had 60 Vbeta and 13 Jbeta primers. Generated by immunoSEQ multiplex PCR, the TCRdb table keeps only in-frame clones and is missing some. The repertoire holds more than 150,000 clones, with around 82% as singletons. Sequencing input: PBMCs. These receptors came from a woman in her 30s in good health and CMV-seropositive.

The chain joins TRBV19 to TRBJ1-5; TRBD1 might be the D (5 bases). This CDR3 comprises 15 residues. V dropped 5 bases and J dropped 0 bases, with 11 bases sitting between them. CDR1 and CDR2 from the germline V gene are LNHDA and SQIVND (reference sequence). The CDR3 spells CASSSQANSNQPQHF. The CDR3 DNA reads TGTGCCAGTAGTTCACAGGCGAATAGCAATCAGCCCCAGCATTTT.

The gene calls are TRBV9 and TRBJ2-5, with 7 positions matching TRBD1. From germline, CDR1 is SGDLS and CDR2 YYNGEE. Trimming cost V 4 bases and J 4 bases; bases outside gene matches: 19. The CDR3 runs to 18 residues. The CDR3 sequence: CASSPEPIPGGESETQYF. In nucleotides, the CDR3 is TGTGCCAGCAGCCCTGAGCCCATACCAGGGGGTGAATCAGAGACCCAGTACTTC.

This sequence joins TRBV5-4 and TRBJ1-1, with 8 positions matching TRBD1. In germline, CDR1 is SGHNT, CDR2 YYREEE (reference sequence). V lost 1 base, J lost 1 base, and 3 bases stayed unmatched. The length of the CDR3 is 15 residues. CDR3 loop: CASSLTGGWNTEAFF. The CDR3 region has the DNA TGTGCCAGCAGCTTGACAGGGGGATGGAACACTGAAGCTTTCTTT. Together with reference TRBV5-4 and TRBJ1-1, the CDR3 gives the full variable domain: ETGVTQSPTHLIKTRGQQVTLRCSSQSGHNTVSWYQQALGQGPQFIFQYYREEENGRGNFPPRFSGLQFPNYSSELNVNALELDDSALYLCASSLTGGWNTEAFFGQGTRLTVV.

The chain employs TRBV4-3 and TRBJ2-7; weak D call: TRBD2 (6 bases). The CDR3 runs to 16 residues. Trimming stripped 0 bases from V and 2 bases from J, with 14 bases between. The germline V gene encodes CDR1 LGHNA and CDR2 YSLEER. CDR3 coding DNA: TGCGCCAGCAGCCAAGATATTGCAGGAGGGGCCTACGAGCAGTACTTC. Translating it yields CASSQDIAGGAYEQYF.

The chain joins TRBV6-9 to TRBJ2-1; D gene uncertain. This CDR3 has 16 amino acids. Germline CDR1 and CDR2: MNHGY and SVAAGI. Trimming took off 5 bases at V and 2 bases at J, with 16 bases between the two ends. CDR3 amino acids: CASSPKCGSPYNEQFF. The CDR3 DNA is TGTGCCAGCAGTCCCAAGTGCGGCAGTCCCTACAATGAGCAGTTCTTC.

The chain couples TRBV6-5 to TRBJ1-5, with a tentative D call TRBD1 (5 bases). The CDR3 contains 15 residues. V was trimmed by 4 bases and J by 0 bases, leaving 10 bases between them. Germline CDR1 MNHEY, CDR2 SVGAGI. CDR3 nucleotides: TGTGCCAGCAGTTTGCGGGGACTTAGCAATCAGCCCCAGCATTTT. Translated: CASSLRGLSNQPQHF.

The genes are TRBV6-5 and TRBJ2-5; TRBD2 matches at 16 bases. Germline trimming cut 8 bases from V and 3 bases from J; bases unmatched to any gene: 3. Germline CDR1 reads MNHEY; CDR2 reads SVGAGI. The CDR3 extends over 15 amino acids. The CDR3 DNA reads as TGTGCCAGCGGGACTAGCGGGGGGGGAGAAGAGACCCAGTACTTC. This codes for CASGTSGGGEETQYF.

This clone was detected only once. The gene calls are TRBV7-2 and TRBJ2-7; no clear D gene. Germline CDR1 SGHTA, CDR2 FQGNSA. V lost 4 bases to trimming and J lost 10 bases, with 5 bases between them. The CDR3 sequence is 9 residues long. The DNA of the CDR3 is TGTGCCAGCAGCTCCCCACAGTACTTC. Residues: CASSSPQYF.

The chain uses TRBV6-6 and TRBJ1-5; D may be TRBD1 (5 bases). This CDR3 is built from 12 residues. Germline CDR1 and CDR2: MNHNY and SVGAGI (reference sequence). V lost 4 bases and J lost 5, with 6 bases in between. This CDR3 reads CASSSRDQPQHF. Here the CDR3 DNA reads TGTGCCAGCAGTTCCAGGGATCAGCCCCAGCATTTT.

This clone was detected a few times. CDR3 sequence (DNA): TGTGCCAGCAGTTTATTTCCCAGCGGGGGGGGAAATGAGCAGTTCTTC. It specifies CASSLFPSGGGNEQFF. This chain connects TRBV28 to TRBJ2-1, with 10 bases matching TRBD2. Germline-derived CDR1 and CDR2 are MDHEN and SYDVKM. V was clipped by 1 base and J by 7 bases; unmatched bases: 7. The CDR3 totals 16 residues.

The chain links TRBV5-6 to TRBJ1-2, with D maybe TRBD1 (6 bases). Trimming removed 1 base at V and 1 base at J, with 14 bases between. Germline CDR1 reads SGHDT; CDR2 reads YYEEEE. This CDR3 contains 16 residues. CDR3: CASSLYWGPHNYGYTF. CDR3 in DNA: TGTGCCAGCAGCTTGTATTGGGGGCCCCATAACTATGGCTACACCTTC.

The V and J genes are TRBV4-3 and TRBJ1-4; D unclear. V was shortened by 0 bases and J by 4 bases, with 9 bases between the two germline ends. Per germline, CDR1 LGHNA and CDR2 YSLEER. The CDR3 consists of 15 residues. For the CDR3, the DNA is TGCGCCAGCAGCCAAGAAATTTCCATTAATGAAAAACTGTTTTTT. Amino acids: CASSQEISINEKLFF.

This chain links TRBV28 with TRBJ1-2; D perhaps matches TRBD1 (6 bases). Germline CDR1 and CDR2: MDHEN and SYDVKM. Trimming cost V 2 bases and J 7 bases, with 20 bases left between them. CDR3 length equals 16 residues. CDR3 sequence reads: CASSLQGLELAAGYTF. In nucleotides, the CDR3 is TGTGCCAGCAGTTTACAGGGGTTGGAGTTGGCGGCTGGCTACACCTTC.

J is TRBJ2-7 and V is TRBV6-1; possible D gene TRBD1, 6 bases. Trimming stripped 0 bases from V and 0 bases from J, with 6 bases between. CDR1 and CDR2 from the germline V gene are MNHNS and SASEGT. The CDR3 totals 14 residues. The CDR3 DNA reads as TGTGCCAGCAGTGAAGCGGGGGCCTCCTACGAGCAGTACTTC. The encoded protein is CASSEAGASYEQYF.